A single sample is the source of the 18 T cell receptor beta chains below, sequenced in a study of CD4+ T cells in melanoma. Sequenced by immunoSEQ multiplex PCR; TCRdb stores in-frame clones only, minus some. The sample lists approximately 19,000 clones, around 78% seen once, with 9.7% in the top ten. The source is a human donor with melanoma.

The V and J genes are TRBV18 and TRBJ2-7; possible D gene TRBD1, 7 bases. In germline, CDR1 is KGHSH, CDR2 LQKENI. V was trimmed by 8 bases and J by 7 bases, leaving 21 bases between them. CDR3 length: 14 amino acids. The CDR3 loop reads CASQGGDILREQYF. The DNA for the CDR3 is TGTGCCAGCCAGGGGGGAGACATCTTGCGGGAGCAGTACTTC. The whole variable domain, remainder taken from reference TRBV18 and TRBJ2-7, is NAGVMQNPRHLVRRRGQEARLRCSPMKGHSHVYWYRQLPEEGLKFMVYLQKENIIDESGMPKERFSAEFPKEGPSILRIQQVVRGDSAAYFCASQGGDILREQYFGPGTRLTVT.

The chain has TRBV30 and TRBJ1-1; no firm D call. Trimming shortened V by 4 bases and J by 1 base, and 7 bases separated the two germline ends. CDR1 GTSNPN and CDR2 SVGIG come from the germline V gene (reference sequence). The CDR3 sequence is 12 residues long. CDR3 bases: TGTGCCTGGATGTGGGGGAACACTGAAGCTTTCTTT. Its translation is CAWMWGNTEAFF. Together with reference TRBV30 and TRBJ1-1, the CDR3 gives the full variable domain: SQTIHQWPATLVQPVGSPLSLECTVEGTSNPNLYWYRQAAGRGLQLLFYSVGIGQISSEVPQNLSASRPQDRQFILSSKKLLLSDSGFYLCAWMWGNTEAFFGQGTRLTVV.

The chain employs TRBV6-1 and TRBJ2-7, with 7 bases matching TRBD2. V dropped 1 base and J dropped 1; count of bases not matched to a gene: 13. Per germline, CDR1 MNHNS and CDR2 SASEGT. CDR3 length: 18 residues. The CDR3 nucleotides read TGTGCCAGCAGTGAAGGGGACTATTCCAGGCTTAAATCCTACGAGCAGTACTTC. It encodes CASSEGDYSRLKSYEQYF.

The CDR3 DNA sequence: TGCGCCAGCAGCTTTCTGGCCCCTCCGGGCACTGAAGCTTTCTTT. Translated, it gives CASSFLAPPGTEAFF. V gene TRBV5-1 combines with J gene TRBJ1-1; D gene ambiguous. Trimming shortened V by 2 bases and J by 4 bases, and 15 bases separated the two germline ends. The CDR3 totals 15 residues. Germline V gene data show CDR1 as SGHRS and CDR2 as YFSETQ.

CDR3 residues: CASSTRVDEQYF. The CDR3 nucleotides are TGTGCCAGCAGTACCAGGGTTGACGAGCAGTACTTC. This rearrangement joins TRBV5-5 to TRBJ2-7; tentatively, D is TRBD1 (5 bases). In germline, CDR1 is SGHKS, CDR2 YYEKEE (reference sequence). This CDR3 has 12 residues. Deletions cut 5 bases from V and 5 bases from J, with 11 bases between.

This chain connects TRBV5-1 to TRBJ1-1, with D uncertain. The germline V gene encodes CDR1 SGHRS and CDR2 YFSETQ. This CDR3 is built from 13 residues. V dropped 0 bases and J dropped 9 bases, with 12 bases sitting between them. The CDR3 DNA follows: TGCGCCAGCAGCTTGGGGACGGTTAAGAAAGCTTTCTTT. Translated, it gives CASSLGTVKKAFF.

V usage is TRBV5-1 and J usage is TRBJ2-7; 12 nucleotides agree with TRBD1. The CDR3 has 16 amino acids. Germline V gene lookup returns CDR1 SGHRS and CDR2 YFSETQ. V dropped 3 bases and J dropped 5; count of bases not matched to a gene: 9. The CDR3 DNA reads as TGCGCCAGCAGCTCTATTACGGGACAGGGGGCTAACGAGCAGTACTTC. Amino acids: CASSSITGQGANEQYF. The full variable domain, with the rest looked up from reference TRBV5-1 and TRBJ2-7, is KAGVTQTPRYLIKTRGQQVTLSCSPISGHRSVSWYQQTPGQGLQFLFEYFSETQRNKGNFPGRFSGRQFSNSRSEMNVSTLELGDSALYLCASSSITGQGANEQYFGPGTRLTVT.

The chain has TRBV5-4 and TRBJ1-2; TRBD1 matches at 9 bases. After removal of 4 bases from V and 8 bases from J, the junction contained 9 bases not matched to a gene. CDR3 length equals 14 residues. Germline V gene sequence: CDR1 SGHNT, CDR2 YYREEE (reference sequence). This chain's CDR3 is CASSPGDRVEGYTF. In nucleotides, the CDR3 is TGTGCCAGCAGCCCGGGGGACAGGGTCGAAGGCTACACCTTC.

The chain couples TRBV30 to TRBJ1-1; D remains ambiguous. CDR1 is GTSNPN, CDR2 SVGIG, per germline (reference sequence). Trimming cost V 0 bases and J 3 bases, with 14 bases left between them. The CDR3 extends over 15 amino acids. The CDR3 reads CAWSVVISVYTEAFF. The CDR3 region has the DNA TGTGCCTGGAGTGTGGTCATTTCGGTATACACTGAAGCTTTCTTT.

The V call is TRBV11-2, the J call TRBJ2-1; the match to TRBD1 covers 12 bases. V gave up 5 bases and J gave up 7 bases; unmatched junction bases: 6. The CDR3 has 15 amino acids. CDR1 and CDR2 (germline): SGHAT, FQNNGV. The chain's CDR3 is CASSRRGQGANEQFF. The CDR3 DNA reads as TGTGCCAGCAGCCGCCGGGGACAGGGGGCTAATGAGCAGTTCTTC.

The chain carries TRBV5-1 and TRBJ2-5; 12 nucleotides match TRBD2. The germline CDR1 and CDR2 sequences are SGHRS and YFSETQ. This CDR3 region has 15 residues. With 2 bases clipped from V and 4 bases from J, the junction kept 3 bases outside the gene matches. CDR3 in amino acids: CASSLTGLAGETQYF. The CDR3, as DNA: TGCGCCAGCAGCTTAACGGGACTAGCGGGAGAGACCCAGTACTTC.

The rearrangement joins TRBV5-1 to TRBJ2-5; TRBD2 matches 12 bases. The V gene's germline CDR1 is SGHRS and CDR2 YFSETQ. The CDR3 runs to 17 residues. The J segment lost 0 bases and the V segment lost 4 bases, leaving 7 bases of the junction unmatched. The DNA for the CDR3 is TGCGCCAGCAGCCCACTAGCGGGGGGCGGGTACCAAGAGACCCAGTACTTC. Translated, it gives CASSPLAGGGYQETQYF. Complete variable domain (other parts from reference TRBV5-1 and TRBJ2-5): KAGVTQTPRYLIKTRGQQVTLSCSPISGHRSVSWYQQTPGQGLQFLFEYFSETQRNKGNFPGRFSGRQFSNSRSEMNVSTLELGDSALYLCASSPLAGGGYQETQYFGPGTRLLVL.

V usage is TRBV2 and J usage is TRBJ1-2, with D unclear. The CDR3 runs 15 residues. V lost 3 bases, J lost 4 bases, and 15 bases lay in between. The germline V gene encodes CDR1 SNHLY and CDR2 FYNNEI. For the CDR3, the DNA is TGTGCCAGCAGTGATGGAGGGTCGAATGTCTATGGCTACACCTTC. This encodes CASSDGGSNVYGYTF. Together with reference TRBV2 and TRBJ1-2, the CDR3 gives the full variable domain: EPEVTQTPSHQVTQMGQEVILRCVPISNHLYFYWYRQILGQKVEFLVSFYNNEISEKSEIFDDQFSVERPDGSNFTLKIRSTKLEDSAMYFCASSDGGSNVYGYTFGSGTRLTVV.

This chain uses TRBV5-4 with TRBJ1-2; D ambiguous. The length of the CDR3 is 13 residues. Per germline, CDR1 SGHNT and CDR2 YYREEE (reference sequence). Deletions cut 9 bases from V and 5 bases from J, with 17 bases between. CDR3 in amino acids: CATRKTGFYGYTF. Written as DNA, the CDR3 is TGTGCCACCAGAAAGACGGGTTTTTATGGCTACACCTTC.

This clone has more than one count but fewer than ten. The J gene is TRBJ1-1, the V gene TRBV9, with 10 bases that match TRBD1. This CDR3 contains 16 residues. Trimming cost V 1 base and J 3 bases; bases outside gene matches: 6. From germline, CDR1 is SGDLS and CDR2 YYNGEE. Here the CDR3 DNA reads TGTGCCAGCAGCGTACCGGACAGGGGGGAGGACACTGAAGCTTTCTTT. It is translated as CASSVPDRGEDTEAFF.

The chain links TRBV15 to TRBJ2-3; 7 bases align to TRBD2. The V gene's germline CDR1 is LNHNV and CDR2 YYDKDF (reference sequence). The V and J ends lost 6 bases and 0 bases, in that order; junction bases with no gene match: 9. This CDR3 has 16 amino acids. The CDR3 region is CATSTGGSSSTDTQYF. CDR3 in DNA: TGTGCCACCAGTACCGGGGGGTCGTCTAGCACAGATACGCAGTATTTT.

This clone was counted a few times. The chain couples TRBV29-1 to TRBJ1-2, with no clear D. The CDR3 spans 13 residues. Trimming cost V 2 bases and J 7 bases, with 14 bases left between them. Germline CDR1 reads SQVTM; CDR2 reads ANQGSEA. The CDR3 is CSVEKTGEVGYTF. CDR3 nucleotides: TGCAGCGTTGAAAAAACGGGAGAGGTTGGCTACACCTTC.

The gene calls are TRBV4-1 and TRBJ2-2, with TRBD2 as a possible D gene (5 bases). The CDR3 length is 16 residues. Looked up from germline, CDR1 is MGHRA and CDR2 is YSYEKL. Trimming removed 0 bases from V and 5 bases from J, with 13 bases in between. The CDR3 sequence is CASSQEAQLVTGELFF. As DNA, the CDR3 is TGCGCCAGCAGCCAAGAGGCCCAACTAGTAACCGGGGAGCTGTTTTTT.